The rows below give T cell receptor beta chains drawn from one sample of a study of blood T cell repertoires in COVID-19. The data were produced by immunoSEQ multiplex PCR, yet TCRdb's version contains in-frame clones alone and is incomplete. Altogether about 380,000 clones are present, about 89% being singletons, with the ten largest covering roughly 1.4%. Sequenced material: PBMCs or T cells enriched from blood (not recorded which). The origin of the receptors is a man aged 30-40 years who had recovered from COVID-19. Both conserved end residues are part of each CDR3. Fields, in order: CDR3 protein, CDR3 DNA, D gene, V gene, clone size, J gene. A D gene is named only where the DNA matches it firmly. A clone size is listed for some rows: how often the clone was seen (once, few, many), or a class if it is expanded.

CASSLTGAANSPLHF	TGTGCCAGCAGCTTGACAGGGGCAGCGAATTCACCCCTCCACTTT	TRBD1	TRBV11-2	few	TRBJ1-6
CAISDFGANTGELFF	TGTGCCATCAGTGATTTCGGGGCGAACACCGGGGAGCTGTTTTTT	.	TRBV10-3	.	TRBJ2-2
CAISEEGRNQPQHF	TGTGCCATCAGTGAGGAGGGGAGGAATCAGCCCCAGCATTTT	.	TRBV10-3	.	TRBJ1-5
CASSLSSRVENSPLHF	TGTGCCAGCTCACTGAGTAGCAGGGTAGAAAATTCACCCCTCCACTTT	.	TRBV18	once	TRBJ1-6
CASSPDRSPEAFF	TGTGCCAGTAGTCCGGACAGGAGCCCTGAAGCTTTCTTT	TRBD1	TRBV19	.	TRBJ1-1
CATTPARGGYEQYF	TGTGCCACCACCCCTGCAAGGGGGGGCTACGAGCAGTACTTC	.	TRBV15	.	TRBJ2-7
CASSRIQGNTEAFF	TGCGCCAGCAGCCGAATACAGGGGAACACTGAAGCTTTCTTT	.	TRBV4-1	.	TRBJ1-1
CASSLRTAASTGELFF	TGTGCCAGCTCACTTCGGACAGCGGCGAGCACCGGGGAGCTGTTTTTT	.	TRBV18	.	TRBJ2-2
CASSQITGGQETQYF	TGTGCCAGCAGCCAAATTACAGGGGGCCAAGAGACCCAGTACTTC	TRBD1	TRBV7-9	.	TRBJ2-5
CASSGGNYPEAFF	TGTGCCAGCAGCGGAGGGAACTACCCTGAAGCTTTCTTT	.	TRBV6-5	.	TRBJ1-1
CASRGGAGEKLFF	TGTGCCAGTAGAGGGGGGGCTGGTGAAAAACTGTTTTTT	.	TRBV19	.	TRBJ1-4
CASSPSYSANYGYTF	TGTGCCAGCAGCCCCAGTTATAGCGCTAACTATGGCTACACCTTC	.	TRBV3-1/TRBV3-2	.	TRBJ1-2
CASSLVGQTNYGYTF	TGTGCCAGCAGCTTAGTTGGCCAGACTAACTATGGCTACACCTTC	.	TRBV7-8	.	TRBJ1-2